A single sample gave rise to the 20 T cell receptor beta chains below, sequenced in a study of pediatric ulcerative colitis. TCRdb's table, derived via immunoSEQ multiplex PCR, lists solely in-frame clones and lacks some. The data hold a few thousand clones, with 89% observed a single time. The specimen sequenced was blood. These receptors came from a boy aged 10-17 years with mild ulcerative colitis.

The chain combines TRBV4-1 with TRBJ2-1, with D perhaps TRBD2 (7 bases). The ends were cut back, 4 bases at V and 6 bases at J, with 22 bases in the middle. The CDR3 contains 17 residues. Germline assignment: CDR1 MGHRA and CDR2 YSYEKL. The CDR3 sequence is CASSRPGEGPLTNEQFF. DNA for the CDR3: TGCGCCAGCAGCCGGCCAGGGGAGGGGCCTTTGACCAATGAGCAGTTCTTC.

The rearrangement links TRBV6-1 to TRBJ1-4; D uncertain. This CDR3 region has 15 residues. CDR1 and CDR2 (germline): MNHNS, SASEGT. Deletions cut 3 bases from V and 8 bases from J, with 16 bases between. The CDR3 protein is CASSDPVRDEEKLFF. As DNA, the CDR3 is TGTGCCAGCAGTGACCCGGTGCGGGATGAGGAAAAACTGTTTTTT.

This clone came up once. The V gene is TRBV6-6, the J gene TRBJ1-3; D gene ambiguous. The CDR3 is 14 amino acids. Looked up from germline, CDR1 is MNHNY and CDR2 is SVGAGI (reference sequence). Trimming removed 5 bases at V and 1 base at J, with 9 bases between. CDR3 bases: TGTGCCAGCAGTCACTATGGATCTGGAAACACCATATATTTT. Translated, it gives CASSHYGSGNTIYF.

The chain couples TRBV19 to TRBJ1-5; D not certain. This CDR3 region has 12 residues. Per the germline V gene, CDR1 is LNHDA and CDR2 is SQIVND (reference sequence). V was trimmed by 5 bases and J by 5 bases, leaving 7 bases between them. CDR3 DNA: TGTGCCAGTAGTTACCTCCATCAGCCCCAGCATTTT. This encodes CASSYLHQPQHF.

The V and J genes are TRBV30 and TRBJ1-5, with 9 bases that match TRBD1. The V and J ends lost 1 base and 9 bases, in that order; junction bases with no gene match: 10. Germline CDR1 GTSNPN, CDR2 SVGIG (reference sequence). This CDR3 region has 15 residues. CDR3 sequence (DNA): TGTGCCTGGAGTGCACGGGACAGGGCCTCCGGGCCCCAGCATTTT. This translates into CAWSARDRASGPQHF.

The CDR3 nucleotides read TGTGCCAGCAACAGGGGTAACACTGAAGCTTTCTTT. Translation gives CASNRGNTEAFF. V is TRBV6-1 and J is TRBJ1-1, with 7 bases that match TRBD1. This CDR3 is 12 amino acids long. Germline V CDR1 and CDR2: MNHNS, SASEGT. J lost 2 bases, V lost 7 bases, and 1 base had no gene match.

This chain connects TRBV27 to TRBJ2-7; D gene ambiguous. The CDR3 is 12 residues long. V lost 7 bases to trimming and J lost 6 bases, with 13 bases between them. Germline V lookup: CDR1 MNHEY, CDR2 SMNVEV (reference sequence). CDR3 sequence reads: CASTRPLGEQYF. Written as DNA, the CDR3 is TGTGCCAGCACCCGGCCGTTGGGCGAGCAGTACTTC.

This rearrangement joins TRBV4-1 to TRBJ1-5, with D unclear. Per the germline V gene, CDR1 is MGHRA and CDR2 is YSYEKL. Trimming took 5 bases from V and 4 from J, leaving 18 bases between them. The CDR3 spans 16 residues. The CDR3 loop reads CASSTPPLWVNQPQHF. CDR3 DNA sequence: TGCGCCAGCAGCACACCCCCTTTATGGGTAAATCAGCCCCAGCATTTT.

CDR3 in DNA: TGTGCCAGCAGTGGTTTTGGGACTAGCGACTACGAGCAGTACTTC. Its translation is CASSGFGTSDYEQYF. The chain employs TRBV25-1 and TRBJ2-7; TRBD2 agrees at 10 bases. The J segment lost 3 bases and the V segment lost 4 bases, leaving 6 bases of the junction unmatched. Germline V gene lookup returns CDR1 MGHDK and CDR2 SYGVNS. CDR3 length: 15 amino acids.

The chain employs TRBV14 and TRBJ2-3; D uncertain. CDR1 and CDR2 from the germline V gene are SGHDN and FVKESK. Between the trimmed V and J ends, which lost 8 bases and 2 bases, there was a span of 11 bases. The CDR3 is made up of 13 amino acids. Here the CDR3 DNA reads TGTGCCAGCGGGATACTAAACACAGATACGCAGTATTTT. Its protein is CASGILNTDTQYF. The full variable domain, completed using reference TRBV14 and TRBJ2-3, is EAGVTQFPSHSVIEKGQTVTLRCDPISGHDNLYWYRRVMGKEIKFLLHFVKESKQDESGMPNNRFLAERTGGTYSTLKVQPAELEDSGVYFCASGILNTDTQYFGPGTRLTVL.

This clone came up once. V gene TRBV6-4 combines with J gene TRBJ2-3, with 7 bases lining up with TRBD2. The germline V gene has CDR1 MRHNA and CDR2 SNTAGT. The CDR3 is made up of 16 amino acids. J gave up 2 bases and V 0 bases, and 5 bases lay outside the gene matches. This CDR3 reads CASSDSRAGDTDTQYF. The CDR3 DNA is TGTGCCAGCAGTGACTCGAGGGCGGGGGACACAGATACGCAGTATTTT.

The genes are TRBV10-3 and TRBJ1-2; no reliable D call. The CDR3 consists of 15 residues. Germline CDR1 and CDR2: ENHRY and SYGVKD. Trimming left V 0 bases short and J 3 bases short, with 11 bases between. CDR3 residues: CAISESLRPDYGYTF. The CDR3 DNA sequence: TGTGCCATCAGTGAGTCGTTGAGGCCAGACTATGGCTACACCTTC.

This chain connects TRBV11-2 to TRBJ2-1; a weak D match, TRBD2 (5 bases). Germline CDR1 is SGHAT and CDR2 is FQNNGV. The CDR3 length is 16 residues. V lost 2 bases and J 4 bases, leaving 15 bases between the germline ends. DNA for the CDR3: TGTGCCAGCAGCTTAAGGGAGAGATTAATTTACAATGAGCAGTTCTTC. Translated, it gives CASSLRERLIYNEQFF. Supplemented by reference TRBV11-2 and TRBJ2-1, the full variable domain reads EAGVAQSPRYKIIEKRQSVAFWCNPISGHATLYWYQQILGQGPKLLIQFQNNGVVDDSQLPKDRFSAERLKGVDSTLKIQPAKLEDSAVYLCASSLRERLIYNEQFFGPGTRLTVL.

This clone occurred a few times. V gene TRBV6-1 combines with J gene TRBJ2-3, with TRBD2 identical over 12 bases. This CDR3 region has 15 residues. CDR1 MNHNS and CDR2 SASEGT come from the germline V gene. After removal of 1 base from V and 4 bases from J, the junction contained 0 bases not matched to a gene. The CDR3, as DNA: TGTGCCAGCAGTGAAGGACTAGCGGGAGCAGATACGCAGTATTTT. It encodes CASSEGLAGADTQYF.

On this clone: Compared with germline, one end of the junction differs, possibly owing to a read error. The chain employs TRBV19 and TRBJ2-5, with TRBD1 matching over 10 bases. The tail of the sequence fits TRBJ2-7 better, so the J call may be wrong. CDR3 size: 14 residues. Germline V gene data show CDR1 as LNHDA and CDR2 as SQIVND (reference sequence). CDR3 bases: TGTGCCAGTAGACCGACAGGGGGCTCCCACGAGCAGTACTTC. The encoded protein is CASRPTGGSHEQYF.

The chain has TRBV18 and TRBJ1-2; TRBD1 matches 8 bases. This CDR3 comprises 16 residues. The junction had 12 bases not matched to a gene; V was cut back by 5 bases and J by 4 bases. Germline V gene data show CDR1 as KGHSH and CDR2 as LQKENI. The CDR3 is CASSSYWDRPIYGYTF. The CDR3, as DNA: TGTGCCAGCTCATCTTACTGGGACAGGCCGATCTATGGCTACACCTTC. The full variable domain, rest sourced from reference TRBV18 and TRBJ1-2, is NAGVMQNPRHLVRRRGQEARLRCSPMKGHSHVYWYRQLPEEGLKFMVYLQKENIIDESGMPKERFSAEFPKEGPSILRIQQVVRGDSAAYFCASSSYWDRPIYGYTFGSGTRLTVV.

The V and J genes are TRBV29-1 and TRBJ2-1; 13 nucleotides match TRBD2. This CDR3 is 15 amino acids long. Germline V gene lookup returns CDR1 SQVTM and CDR2 ANQGSEA. Trimming removed 7 bases from V and 8 bases from J; junction bases left unmatched: 11. The CDR3 here is CSARVGLAGIDEQFF. The CDR3 DNA reads as TGCAGCGCCAGGGTGGGACTAGCGGGAATAGATGAGCAGTTCTTC.

The chain couples TRBV10-3 to TRBJ1-3; possible D gene TRBD1, 5 bases. This CDR3 region has 14 residues. The V gene lost 4 bases and the J gene lost 0 bases, with 7 bases spanning the gap. CDR1 is ENHRY, CDR2 SYGVKD, per germline. CDR3 protein: CAISATDSGNTIYF. As DNA, the CDR3 is TGTGCCATCAGTGCGACAGACTCTGGAAACACCATATATTTT.

The genes are TRBV5-8 and TRBJ1-3, with 9 bases that match TRBD1. The CDR3 is made up of 16 amino acids. CDR1 is SGHTS and CDR2 is YDEGEE in the germline V gene. The ends lost 2 bases at V and 0 bases at J; junction bases unmatched: 3. CDR3 protein: CASSLRTGVSGNTIYF. In DNA form, the CDR3 reads TGTGCCAGCAGCTTACGGACAGGGGTCTCTGGAAACACCATATATTTT.

CDR3 nucleotides: TGCGCCAGCAGCCAGGGGTGGTTAGCGGGCGACTACAATGAGCAGTTCTTC. Its protein product is CASSQGWLAGDYNEQFF. V and J are TRBV4-1 and TRBJ2-1, with TRBD2 matching 7 bases. Germline V gene sequence: CDR1 MGHRA, CDR2 YSYEKL. There are 17 residues in the CDR3. V was clipped by 3 bases and J by 3 bases; unmatched bases: 11.